These T cell receptor beta chains were read from a single sample in a study of shared clonotypes between healthy human individuals. The assay was immunoSEQ multiplex PCR, and TCRdb's table has in-frame clones only and misses some. The sample records some 2,100,000 clones, approximately 96% being singletons. The sample was naive CD4+ T cells sorted from blood. The receptors stem from a man younger than 30 in good health. CDR3s include the opening cysteine and the closing phenylalanine or tryptophan.

J gene	CDR3 length	V gene	CDR3 protein
TRBJ1-4	14	TRBV10-3	CAIRGTGTGEKLFF
TRBJ2-2	16	TRBV30	CAWSRGTDTTTGELFF
TRBJ1-5	14	TRBV19	CASSYNGGNQPQHF
TRBJ1-2	11	TRBV2	CASKTDYGYTF
TRBJ2-2	14	TRBV9	CASSVAWNTGELFF
TRBJ1-4	16	TRBV6-6	CASSYLRDRRGEKLFF
TRBJ2-7	15	TRBV15	CATSRGLAGTYEQYF
TRBJ2-5	15	TRBV5-6	CASSLALAGVETQYF
TRBJ2-3	17	TRBV5-4	CASSTGTSGRRSDTQYF
TRBJ1-1	15	TRBV18	CASSPRTGGEGEAFF
TRBJ2-2	17	TRBV7-9	CASSSRTSGSGSGELFF
TRBJ1-1	15	TRBV9	CASSVGGGVSTEAFF
TRBJ2-7	14	TRBV30	CAWTMTATAYEQYF
TRBJ2-1	14	TRBV5-1	CASSSGGPENEQFF
TRBJ1-2	16	TRBV7-9	CASSLDRQLPHYGYTF
TRBJ1-5	13	TRBV10-3	CAIGGESNQPQHF
TRBJ2-5	16	TRBV18	CASSPGTSGSVVTQYF
TRBJ2-7	13	TRBV30	CAWGGDSSYEQYF
TRBJ2-7	16	TRBV7-2	CASSLGYGQGFYEQYF
TRBJ1-2	16	TRBV18	CASSPVSGTAKGSYTF
TRBJ1-2	15	TRBV5-6	CASSRNTGYIYGYTF
TRBJ1-3	16	TRBV7-8	CASSLGVPASGNTIYF
TRBJ2-3	14	TRBV6-1	CASSEGGSTDTQYF
TRBJ1-5	16	TRBV5-1	CASSPSGTDRNQPQHF
TRBJ1-5	14	TRBV2	CASRAEYSNQPQHF
TRBJ2-2	15	TRBV25-1	CASSKQGLNTGELFF
TRBJ2-7	17	TRBV28	CASSLKFGSALSYEQYF
TRBJ1-6	16	TRBV7-9	CASSLDGGRVNSPLHF
TRBJ2-1	14	TRBV5-4	CASSLSRGYNEQFF
TRBJ2-7	17	TRBV4-2	CASSQEVGLTASYEQYF
TRBJ1-5	14	TRBV2	CASSGFRGWEPQHF
TRBJ2-2	15	TRBV7-9	CASSLLWGNTGELFF
TRBJ2-3	16	TRBV7-3	CASSFGIARGTDTQYF
TRBJ2-2	15	TRBV4-3	CASNRQLTNTGELFF
TRBJ2-7	14	TRBV2	CASSEWTATYEQYF
TRBJ1-2	13	TRBV18	CASSSGQGNGYTF
TRBJ2-7	14	TRBV5-1	CASSRQESSYEQYF
TRBJ1-3	14	TRBV5-1	CASSTGGSGNTIYF
TRBJ2-3	16	TRBV9	CASSVVLAGSTDTQYF
TRBJ1-6	14	TRBV28	CATTAGPNNSPLHF
TRBJ1-2	17	TRBV5-4	CASSFGGVRGPIYGYTF
TRBJ1-4	16	TRBV11-2	CASSHLLGGGDEKLFF
TRBJ1-5	12	TRBV6-5	CASSSIGQPQHF
TRBJ2-2	15	TRBV28	CASSLGGVNTGELFF
TRBJ1-2	14	TRBV18	CASSPGGHGYGYTF
TRBJ2-1	15	TRBV19	CASSTTQGSTYEQFF